The clone carrying this T cell receptor beta chain came up many times. Its antigen is currently unknown. Germline values: CDR1 SGHKS, CDR2 YYEKEE (reference sequence). Trimming stripped 0 bases from V and 3 bases from J, with 13 bases between. The length of the CDR3 is 16 residues. These data come from a study of T-cell reconstitution after alpha-beta-depleted transplantation in children. Study results and limitations: Several hundred graft clones that had expanded were reportedly the source of alpha-beta T cells about two months after transplant. At one year after transplant, newly produced T cells mostly accounted for T-cell counts and diversity.

Preparation of the TCRbeta library involved a method that used unique molecular identifiers. One entry per CDR3 protein results from TCRdb running MiXCR on the PCR reads. The sample consists of 550,000 to 600,000 distinct CDR3 sequences, under 25% of them appearing once. Sequencing used PBMCs, mostly from graft donor cells, obtained 360 days after TCRalphabeta/CD19-depleted stem cell transplant. The chain couples TRBV5-5 to TRBJ2-1, with D maybe TRBD2 (6 bases). This sequence originates from a boy younger than two who had a stem cell transplant for acute myeloid leukemia, so the T cells may come from the graft donor. CDR3 loop: CASSLVTSWGYNEQFF. Here the CDR3 DNA reads TGTGCCAGCAGCTTGGTTACTAGCTGGGGCTACAATGAGCAGTTCTTC. Variable domain in full (rest from reference TRBV5-5 and TRBJ2-1): DAGVTQSPTHLIKTRGQQVTLRCSPISGHKSVSWYQQVLGQGPQFIFQYYEKEERGRGNFPDRFSARQFPNYSSELNVNALLLGDSALYLCASSLVTSWGYNEQFFGPGTRLTVL.